These 22 T cell receptor beta chains share one sample of origin, sequenced in a study of blood T cell repertoires in COVID-19. TCRdb's table, derived via immunoSEQ multiplex PCR, lists solely in-frame clones and lacks some. The repertoire has about 270,000 clones, around nine tenths of them found once; the top ten carry about 2.6%. Sequenced sample: PBMCs or T cells enriched from blood (not recorded which). The origin of the receptors is a woman aged 18-29 years who had recovered from COVID-19.

The rearrangement uses TRBV7-9 and TRBJ2-7; 8 positions match TRBD1. CDR1 and CDR2 (germline): SEHNR, FQNEAQ (reference sequence). The CDR3 has 16 amino acids. Unmatched junction bases numbered 12, after V lost 3 bases and J lost 5 bases. The CDR3 protein is CASSFGPRTGIHEQYF. The CDR3 DNA is TGTGCCAGCAGCTTTGGCCCCCGGACAGGGATCCACGAGCAGTACTTC.

The chain couples TRBV29-1 to TRBJ1-1; a possible D gene is TRBD1 (6 bases). CDR1 is SQVTM and CDR2 is ANQGSEA in the germline V gene. The CDR3 sequence is 13 residues long. V lost 5 bases and J lost 3, with 13 bases in between. For the CDR3, the DNA is TGCAGCGTTAGGGGGGGTGGTGACACTGAAGCTTTCTTT. Translation gives CSVRGGGDTEAFF.

V gene TRBV6-5 combines with J gene TRBJ2-2, with TRBD2 matching 9 bases. The germline gives CDR1 MNHEY, CDR2 SVGAGI. The V gene end was trimmed by 10 bases and the J gene end by 1 base; junction bases not matched to a gene: 7. The CDR3 has 15 amino acids. The CDR3 DNA sequence: TGTGCCACCGGGGGGCGGGAGGGGAACACCGGGGAGCTGTTTTTT. This encodes CATGGREGNTGELFF.

The chain links TRBV5-6 to TRBJ2-1, with a possible D match to TRBD2 (6 bases). CDR3 size: 17 residues. Trimming shortened V by 0 bases and J by 4 bases, and 17 bases separated the two germline ends. Looked up from germline, CDR1 is SGHDT and CDR2 is YYEEEE. CDR3 amino acids: CASSLGGGSGYYNEQFF. The CDR3 nucleotides read TGTGCCAGCAGCTTGGGTGGGGGAAGCGGGTATTACAATGAGCAGTTCTTC.

In this sample, this clone turned up once. The chain couples TRBV30 to TRBJ2-7; D possibly corresponds to TRBD1 (7 bases). CDR1 and CDR2 (germline): GTSNPN, SVGIG (reference sequence). The CDR3 length is 13 residues. Deletions cut 2 bases from V and 7 bases from J, with 15 bases between. The CDR3 DNA reads TGTGCCTGGAGTTATGCAGGGGGGATTGAGCAGTACTTC. Translated, it gives CAWSYAGGIEQYF.

The CDR3 spells CSVGGGPNTGELFF. CDR3 in DNA: TGCAGCGTTGGCGGGGGCCCCAACACCGGGGAGCTGTTTTTT. This rearrangement joins TRBV29-1 to TRBJ2-2; a possible D gene is TRBD2 (7 bases). Trimming stripped 4 bases from V and 2 bases from J, with 11 bases between. There are 14 residues in the CDR3. Germline-derived CDR1 and CDR2 are SQVTM and ANQGSEA.

The V and J genes are TRBV11-3 and TRBJ2-5; 10 positions match TRBD1. This CDR3 region has 15 residues. The germline gives CDR1 SGHNT, CDR2 YENEEA. The ends lost 2 bases at V and 5 bases at J; junction bases unmatched: 5. The CDR3 nucleotides read TGTGCCAGCAGCTTAAGGACAGGGGGTCGGGAGACCCAGTACTTC. Amino acids: CASSLRTGGRETQYF.

The chain recombines TRBV6-2 or TRBV6-3 with TRBJ1-1; D call uncertain. Germline V gene lookup returns CDR1 MNHEY and CDR2 SVGEGT. V lost 1 base and J lost 1, with 7 bases in between. This CDR3 is 14 amino acids long. CDR3 nucleotide sequence: TGTGCCAGCAGTTACTGGTCAGAGAACACTGAAGCTTTCTTT. Translation: CASSYWSENTEAFF.

The gene calls are TRBV4-3 and TRBJ2-7; 15 positions match TRBD2. V trimming: 4 bases; J trimming: 4 bases; junction bases outside the gene matches: 2. The CDR3 spans 15 residues. From germline, CDR1 is LGHNA and CDR2 YSLEER. The CDR3 spells CASSRGTSGGYEQYF. CDR3 nucleotides: TGCGCCAGCAGCCGGGGGACTAGCGGGGGGTACGAGCAGTACTTC.

The chain employs TRBV2 and TRBJ2-5; 13 bases match TRBD2. CDR1 SNHLY and CDR2 FYNNEI come from the germline V gene. The CDR3 contains 14 residues. The V gene end was trimmed by 9 bases and the J gene end by 5 bases; junction bases not matched to a gene: 6. CDR3 sequence: CARGTSGNTETQYF. CDR3 nucleotide sequence: TGTGCCAGGGGGACTAGCGGGAACACGGAGACCCAGTACTTC.

This chain joins TRBV18 and TRBJ2-7; possible D gene TRBD2, 6 bases. The CDR3 covers 16 residues. Trimming left V 3 bases short and J 0 bases short, with 15 bases between. CDR1 is KGHSH and CDR2 is LQKENI in the germline V gene. The CDR3: CASSPLREAFSYEQYF. The CDR3 coding sequence is TGTGCCAGCTCACCGCTAAGGGAGGCCTTCTCCTACGAGCAGTACTTC.

This clone has more than one count but fewer than ten. This chain connects TRBV7-2 to TRBJ1-2, with 11 bases fitting TRBD1. CDR1 and CDR2 from the germline V gene are SGHTA and FQGNSA. Trimming at V came to 5 bases and at J to 7 bases, leaving 12 bases not matched to a gene. The CDR3 runs 16 residues. Here the CDR3 reads CASSLSAPGTGGGYTF. DNA for the CDR3: TGTGCCAGCAGCCTTAGCGCCCCCGGGACAGGGGGTGGCTACACCTTC.

The chain combines TRBV7-9 with TRBJ2-3, with a tentative D call TRBD2 (5 bases). The germline V and J ends were trimmed by 5 bases and 2 bases, with 14 bases remaining between them. The CDR3 spans 15 residues. Germline V CDR1 and CDR2: SEHNR, FQNEAQ (reference sequence). CDR3 nucleotide sequence: TGTGCCAGCAGCCCGGCCCGGGGTTCCACAGATACGCAGTATTTT. The encoded protein is CASSPARGSTDTQYF.

The CDR3 DNA reads as TGTGCCAGCAGCCCAGGACAGAGCAATCAGCCCCAGCATTTT. It yields the protein CASSPGQSNQPQHF. This chain uses TRBV5-6 with TRBJ1-5; tentatively, D is TRBD1 (6 bases). Trimming cost V 4 bases and J 1 base, with 9 bases left between them. The CDR3 consists of 14 residues. The germline V gene has CDR1 SGHDT and CDR2 YYEEEE.

The rearrangement links TRBV9 to TRBJ2-5, with TRBD2 as a possible D gene (5 bases). Trimming left V 0 bases short and J 2 bases short, with 14 bases between. Germline values: CDR1 SGDLS, CDR2 YYNGEE. This CDR3 comprises 16 residues. The CDR3 loop is CASSVGARTLQETQYF. For the CDR3, the DNA is TGTGCCAGCAGCGTAGGGGCTAGGACTCTACAAGAGACCCAGTACTTC.

The V gene is TRBV27, the J gene TRBJ2-7; 8 bases fit TRBD2. This CDR3 has 17 amino acids. The germline CDR1 and CDR2 sequences are MNHEY and SMNVEV (reference sequence). The junction had 18 bases not matched to a gene; V was cut back by 5 bases and J by 6 bases. The CDR3 is CASSPPLFERGPSEQYF. The CDR3, as DNA: TGTGCCAGCAGTCCGCCCCTATTTGAGCGGGGGCCCTCCGAGCAGTACTTC.

The chain has TRBV5-4 and TRBJ2-3; 8 nucleotides match TRBD1. Germline V gives CDR1 SGHNT, CDR2 YYREEE (reference sequence). With V trimmed by 4 bases and J by 3 bases, 7 bases remained unmatched. This CDR3 has 15 amino acids. Here the CDR3 reads CASSLRGLGTDTQYF. CDR3 bases: TGTGCCAGCAGCCTCAGGGGGCTGGGGACAGATACGCAGTATTTT.

The rearrangement joins TRBV3-1 (or the pseudogene TRBV3-2) to TRBJ2-1, with 12 bases fitting TRBD2. This CDR3 is 19 amino acids long. Germline assignment: CDR1 LGHDT and CDR2 YNNKEL (reference sequence). J gave up 5 bases and V 6 bases, and 17 bases lay outside the gene matches. CDR3 bases: TGTGCCAGCAGTCTTTCTCTCCAGACTAGCGGGAGTTTAGACAATGAGCAGTTCTTC. The encoded protein is CASSLSLQTSGSLDNEQFF.

J is TRBJ1-3 and V is TRBV7-9, with D possibly being TRBD1 (5 bases). Trimming cost V 8 bases and J 0 bases, with 17 bases left between them. The CDR3 contains 16 residues. Germline V gives CDR1 SEHNR, CDR2 FQNEAQ (reference sequence). The CDR3 bases are TGTGCCAGCCGAGAGGGGTGGAGGGCCTCTGGAAACACCATATATTTT. It specifies CASREGWRASGNTIYF.

A few counts support this clone. This chain uses TRBV27 with TRBJ2-7; 12 nucleotides agree with TRBD2. The V gene end was trimmed by 4 bases and the J gene end by 3 bases; junction bases not matched to a gene: 4. Germline values: CDR1 MNHEY, CDR2 SMNVEV (reference sequence). The CDR3 runs 15 residues. CDR3 nucleotides: TGTGCCAGCAGTTCGGGACTAGCGGGTGTCTACGAGCAGTACTTC. Residues: CASSSGLAGVYEQYF.

The chain recombines TRBV4-1 with TRBJ2-6; D perhaps matches TRBD2 (6 bases). The CDR3 length is 16 residues. With 0 bases removed from V and 3 bases from J, the gap between germline ends came to 9 bases. Germline V gives CDR1 MGHRA, CDR2 YSYEKL. The CDR3 nucleotides are TGCGCCAGCAGCCAAGATGTGGGAGGTGGGGCCAACGTCCTGACTTTC. It yields the protein CASSQDVGGGANVLTF.

CDR3 loop: CASSIATFYNEQFF. The CDR3 DNA is TGTGCCAGTAGTATAGCGACTTTCTACAATGAGCAGTTCTTC. The chain joins TRBV19 to TRBJ2-1; no firm D call. This CDR3 comprises 14 residues. Trimming took 1 base from V and 3 from J, leaving 7 bases between them. Germline loops: CDR1 LNHDA, CDR2 SQIVND (reference sequence). Supplemented by reference TRBV19 and TRBJ2-1, the full variable domain reads DGGITQSPKYLFRKEGQNVTLSCEQNLNHDAMYWYRQDPGQGLRLIYYSQIVNDFQKGDIAEGYSVSREKKESFPLTVTSAQKNPTAFYLCASSIATFYNEQFFGPGTRLTVL.